This is a list of T cell receptor beta chains from one sample in a study of shared clonotypes between healthy human individuals. Assay used: immunoSEQ multiplex PCR; TCRdb lists only in-frame clones, some missing. The sample gives about 2.3 million clones, approximately 90% of which show up once; approximately 0.41% is in the top ten. The specimen was naive CD4+ T cells from PBMCs. The origin of the receptors is a man between 18 and 35 years old in good health. Some clones in this sample may be carry-over from other donors' samples. CDR3s include the opening cysteine and the closing phenylalanine or tryptophan. The D gene is left open where the match is weak. Rows give clone size only sometimes, using once, few, many, or a class for an expanded clone.

j_call d_call clone_size v_call cdr3_aa cdr3_nt
TRBJ1-4 TRBD1 - TRBV5-1 CASSGQEEAEKLFF TGCGCCAGCAGTGGACAGGAAGAGGCTGAAAAACTGTTTTTT
TRBJ2-3 TRBD2 - TRBV18 CASSPPSGREDTQYF TGTGCCAGCTCACCACCTAGCGGGAGAGAGGATACGCAGTATTTT
TRBJ1-4 - - TRBV18 CASSPDTFEKLFF TGTGCCAGCTCACCGGACACATTCGAAAAACTGTTTTTT
TRBJ2-1 TRBD2 - TRBV7-9 CASSRTSGAFAYNEQFF TGTGCCAGCAGCCGGACTAGCGGGGCCTTCGCCTACAATGAGCAGTTCTTC
TRBJ2-2 TRBD2 - TRBV5-6 CASTNTGLVGAGELFF TGTGCCAGCACAAATACAGGACTAGTAGGGGCCGGGGAGCTGTTTTTT
TRBJ2-4 TRBD1 - TRBV7-8 CASSLGGQGDLAKNIQYF TGTGCCAGCAGCTTAGGGGGACAGGGGGATTTAGCCAAAAACATTCAGTACTTC
TRBJ1-2 TRBD1 - TRBV29-1 CSHGTGGDYGYTF TGCAGCCATGGGACAGGGGGGGACTATGGCTACACCTTC
TRBJ2-7 - - TRBV28 CASSAPRAGIYEQYF TGTGCCAGCAGTGCCCCACGGGCCGGGATCTACGAGCAGTACTTC
TRBJ1-3 - - TRBV5-1 CASSWGPGAGNTIYF TGCGCCAGCAGCTGGGGCCCCGGTGCCGGAAACACCATATATTTT
TRBJ2-7 - - TRBV28 CASSFRGSSYEQYF TGTGCCAGCAGCTTCCGTGGGAGCTCCTACGAGCAGTACTTC
TRBJ2-7 TRBD1 - TRBV5-5 CASSLSLGGNTYEQYF TGTGCCAGCAGCTTGTCTCTAGGGGGCAACACCTACGAGCAGTACTTC
TRBJ2-2 - - TRBV7-2 CASSPKGGYGELFF TGTGCCAGCAGCCCCAAGGGTGGGTACGGGGAGCTGTTTTTT
TRBJ2-7 TRBD1 once TRBV18 CASSFTGTGTYEQYF TGTGCCAGCTCTTTTACCGGGACAGGGACCTACGAGCAGTACTTC
TRBJ1-5 TRBD1 once TRBV2 CASSAGTGVGPQHF TGTGCCAGCAGCGCCGGGACAGGGGTGGGGCCCCAGCATTTT
TRBJ2-7 - - TRBV5-8 CASSLAQGGGLTYEQYF TGTGCCAGCAGCTTGGCCCAAGGAGGCGGCCTAACCTACGAGCAGTACTTC
TRBJ2-1 TRBD2 once TRBV19 CASSRLARSYNEQFF TGTGCCAGTAGTCGACTAGCGAGATCCTACAATGAGCAGTTCTTC
TRBJ2-7 - - TRBV6-6 CASSPGHGLYEQYF TGTGCCAGCAGTCCGGGTCACGGATTATACGAGCAGTACTTC
TRBJ1-1 - - TRBV9 CASSVAGSEAFF TGTGCCAGCAGCGTAGCAGGGTCTGAAGCTTTCTTT
TRBJ2-2 - - TRBV7-9 CASSARVTGELFF TGTGCCAGCAGCGCCAGGGTCACCGGGGAGCTGTTTTTT
TRBJ2-5 - - TRBV2 CASILYAAETQYF TGTGCCAGCATCCTTTATGCGGCAGAGACCCAGTACTTC
TRBJ1-2 - - TRBV9 CASSVGSWGNYGYTF TGTGCCAGCAGCGTAGGTTCGTGGGGTAACTATGGCTACACCTTC
TRBJ2-7 TRBD1 - TRBV5-7 CASSGPDRDHSYEQYF TGTGCCAGCAGCGGGCCGGACAGGGACCACTCCTACGAGCAGTACTTC
TRBJ2-3 TRBD2 - TRBV2 CASGLAREDTQYF TGTGCCAGCGGACTAGCGAGGGAAGATACGCAGTATTTT
TRBJ2-2 - - TRBV2 CASSDRDVRTGELFF TGTGCCAGCAGTGACAGGGATGTACGGACCGGGGAGCTGTTTTTT
TRBJ1-1 - - TRBV28 CASSLRTEAFF TGTGCCAGCAGTTTGCGGACAGAAGCTTTCTTT
TRBJ2-3 TRBD1 - TRBV29-1 CSGRQGHGADTQYF TGCAGCGGGAGACAGGGCCACGGGGCAGATACGCAGTATTTT
TRBJ2-3 TRBD2 - TRBV11-2 CASSLGASGRTYF TGTGCCAGCAGCTTAGGGGCTAGCGGGAGAACGTATTTT
TRBJ2-7 TRBD1 - TRBV4-1 CASSQPGTGRGEQYF TGCGCCAGCAGCCAGCCCGGGACAGGACGGGGTGAGCAGTACTTC
TRBJ2-3 - once TRBV11-2 CASSPRQTSNSQYF TGTGCCAGCAGCCCCCGTCAAACTAGTAACTCGCAGTATTTT
TRBJ2-5 TRBD1 - TRBV5-1 CASSRGTAQETQYF TGCGCCAGCAGCCGAGGGACAGCTCAAGAGACCCAGTACTTC
TRBJ1-5 TRBD1 - TRBV7-2 CASSRDRGGNQPQHF TGTGCCAGCAGTAGGGACAGGGGAGGCAATCAGCCCCAGCATTTT